The rows below give T cell receptor beta chains drawn from one sample of a study of Ad26.COV2.S vaccination and SARS-CoV-2 variants. Produced via immunoSEQ multiplex PCR; TCRdb's table is partial and in-frame only. Counted here are around 270,000 clones, roughly 85% occurring once; the ten biggest clones make up less than 3%. Sequenced material: peripheral blood, taken in a trial of Ad26.COV2.S vaccine versus placebo. These receptors were obtained from a person between 18 and 65 years old who received the Ad26.COV2.S COVID-19 vaccine or a placebo. The CDR3 runs from the conserved cysteine through the conserved F or W. Fields, in order: D gene, V gene, clone size, J gene, CDR3 DNA, CDR3 protein. The D gene is left open where the match is weak. A row's size may be missing; if present it is once, few, many or a size class.

D gene: NA
V gene: TRBV14
clone size: NA
J gene: TRBJ1-5
CDR3 DNA: TGTGCCAGCAGCCTAGGACCTAAGCCCCAGCATTTT
CDR3 protein: CASSLGPKPQHF

D gene: TRBD1
V gene: TRBV27
clone size: NA
J gene: TRBJ1-2
CDR3 DNA: TGTGCCAGCAGTCCGCGATATTGGACAGGGGGTGAGGGCTACACCTTC
CDR3 protein: CASSPRYWTGGEGYTF

D gene: NA
V gene: TRBV6-2/TRBV6-3
clone size: NA
J gene: TRBJ1-4
CDR3 DNA: TGTGCCAGCAGTTACGTGGCCCGAAATGAAAAACTGTTTTTT
CDR3 protein: CASSYVARNEKLFF

D gene: TRBD2
V gene: TRBV7-8
clone size: NA
J gene: TRBJ2-7
CDR3 DNA: TGTGCCAGCAGCTCCATTAAAGGGACTACTTCCTACGAGCAGTACTTC
CDR3 protein: CASSSIKGTTSYEQYF

D gene: NA
V gene: TRBV7-9
clone size: NA
J gene: TRBJ1-4
CDR3 DNA: TGTGCCAGCAGCTTAGGGGGTGGTGATTGGTTTTTT
CDR3 protein: CASSLGGGDWFF

D gene: NA
V gene: TRBV5-1
clone size: NA
J gene: TRBJ2-3
CDR3 DNA: TGCGCCAGCAGCAACACAGATACGCAGTATTTT
CDR3 protein: CASSNTDTQYF

D gene: NA
V gene: TRBV23-1
clone size: NA
J gene: TRBJ2-7
CDR3 DNA: TGCGCCGCCCCCGGGACATCTACTTACGAGCAGTACTTC
CDR3 protein: CAAPGTSTYEQYF

D gene: TRBD2
V gene: TRBV7-9
clone size: NA
J gene: TRBJ2-2
CDR3 DNA: TGTGCCAGCAGCTCGAGTGGACTAGCGGCGAACACCGGGGAGCTGTTTTTT
CDR3 protein: CASSSSGLAANTGELFF

D gene: NA
V gene: TRBV15
clone size: NA
J gene: TRBJ1-5
CDR3 DNA: TGTGCCACCAGCAAGGTCTCCAATAGCAATCAGCCCCAGCATTTT
CDR3 protein: CATSKVSNSNQPQHF

D gene: NA
V gene: TRBV18
clone size: few
J gene: TRBJ1-6
CDR3 DNA: TGTGCCAGTTCCGCAGCAGGGGCCGGCTATAATTCACCCCTCCACTTT
CDR3 protein: CASSAAGAGYNSPLHF

D gene: TRBD1
V gene: TRBV6-1
clone size: NA
J gene: TRBJ1-5
CDR3 DNA: TGTGCCAGCAGTGAGGCTGGACAGGGGGCTCGGACCCAGCATTTT
CDR3 protein: CASSEAGQGARTQHF

D gene: NA
V gene: TRBV7-7
clone size: NA
J gene: TRBJ2-1
CDR3 DNA: TGTGCCAGCAGCTTAGGTCAACACAATGAGCAGTTCTTC
CDR3 protein: CASSLGQHNEQFF

D gene: TRBD1
V gene: TRBV7-8
clone size: few
J gene: TRBJ2-5
CDR3 DNA: TGTGCCAGCAGCTCATTCGACAGGGGGGCGGGGACCCAGTACTTC
CDR3 protein: CASSSFDRGAGTQYF

D gene: NA
V gene: TRBV6-5
clone size: few
J gene: TRBJ1-3
CDR3 DNA: TGTGCCAGCAGCCTAGGAGGATCTGGAAACACCATATATTTT
CDR3 protein: CASSLGGSGNTIYF

D gene: TRBD2
V gene: TRBV20-1
clone size: NA
J gene: TRBJ2-3
CDR3 DNA: TGCAGGGGGGCTAGCGGGGGCCAGCAGTATTTT
CDR3 protein: CRGASGGQQYF

D gene: NA
V gene: TRBV11-1
clone size: NA
J gene: TRBJ2-1
CDR3 DNA: TGTGCCAGCAGCACTAGGGCCCCGGCAATTGAAAATGAGCAGTTCTTC
CDR3 protein: CASSTRAPAIENEQFF

D gene: TRBD1
V gene: TRBV27
clone size: once
J gene: TRBJ1-1
CDR3 DNA: TGTGCCACCCAGGGGGCCGGCACTGAAGCTTTCTTT
CDR3 protein: CATQGAGTEAFF

D gene: NA
V gene: TRBV4-1
clone size: NA
J gene: TRBJ2-7
CDR3 DNA: TGCGCCAGCAGCCAAGGTTACAACTCCTACGAGCAGTACTTC
CDR3 protein: CASSQGYNSYEQYF

D gene: TRBD1
V gene: TRBV2
clone size: NA
J gene: TRBJ2-1
CDR3 DNA: TGTGCCAGCAGGAAAAGGACAGGGGCCGACAATGAGCAGTTCTTC
CDR3 protein: CASRKRTGADNEQFF

D gene: NA
V gene: TRBV6-5
clone size: NA
J gene: TRBJ1-1
CDR3 DNA: TGTGCCAGCAGTTACGGCCAGGGGAACACTGAAGCTTTCTTT
CDR3 protein: CASSYGQGNTEAFF

D gene: TRBD1
V gene: TRBV7-9
clone size: NA
J gene: TRBJ2-3
CDR3 DNA: TGTGCCAGCAGCCCTAGGGACAGATCTAGCACAGATACGCAGTATTTT
CDR3 protein: CASSPRDRSSTDTQYF

D gene: TRBD1
V gene: TRBV2
clone size: NA
J gene: TRBJ1-1
CDR3 DNA: TGTGCCAGCAGTGAAACCGGGACAGGTCTGAACACTGAAGCTTTCTTT
CDR3 protein: CASSETGTGLNTEAFF

D gene: NA
V gene: TRBV12-3/TRBV12-4
clone size: NA
J gene: TRBJ2-5
CDR3 DNA: TGTGCCAGCAGCCTGGGGGAGACCCAGTACTTC
CDR3 protein: CASSLGETQYF

D gene: TRBD2
V gene: TRBV9
clone size: once
J gene: TRBJ2-5
CDR3 DNA: TGTGCCAGCCGACCCCCGGGGGGGGAGGAGACCCAGTACTTC
CDR3 protein: CASRPPGGEETQYF

D gene: NA
V gene: TRBV4-3
clone size: NA
J gene: TRBJ1-4
CDR3 DNA: TGCGCCAGCAGCCGTGATAGGGTTTATAATGAAAAACTGTTTTTT
CDR3 protein: CASSRDRVYNEKLFF

D gene: NA
V gene: TRBV6-2/TRBV6-3
clone size: NA
J gene: TRBJ2-3
CDR3 DNA: TGTGCCAGCAGTTTCCCCGTCACAGATACGCAGTATTTT
CDR3 protein: CASSFPVTDTQYF

D gene: NA
V gene: TRBV19
clone size: NA
J gene: TRBJ2-1
CDR3 DNA: TGTGCCAGTAGTGCGTCCGGGACACCCTACAATGAGCAGTTCTTC
CDR3 protein: CASSASGTPYNEQFF

D gene: TRBD1
V gene: TRBV10-3
clone size: NA
J gene: TRBJ1-1
CDR3 DNA: TGTGCCATCGCCCCACAGGGGTCTTTTGAAGCTTTCTTT
CDR3 protein: CAIAPQGSFEAFF

D gene: NA
V gene: TRBV13
clone size: NA
J gene: TRBJ1-1
CDR3 DNA: TGTGCCAGCAGCTTAGGAAGGCACTTGAACACTGAAGCTTTCTTT
CDR3 protein: CASSLGRHLNTEAFF

D gene: NA
V gene: TRBV29-1
clone size: once
J gene: TRBJ1-2
CDR3 DNA: TGCAGCGTTGAAGATGGACTGCTTCCTAACTATGGCTACACCTTC
CDR3 protein: CSVEDGLLPNYGYTF

D gene: TRBD1
V gene: TRBV6-6
clone size: NA
J gene: TRBJ1-6
CDR3 DNA: TGTGCCAGCAGTCCCGGACAGGGAACCTATAATTCACCCCTCCACTTT
CDR3 protein: CASSPGQGTYNSPLHF

D gene: TRBD2
V gene: TRBV7-3
clone size: NA
J gene: TRBJ2-5
CDR3 DNA: TGTGCCAGCAGCCGACTAGCGGAAGAGACCCAGTACTTC
CDR3 protein: CASSRLAEETQYF

D gene: NA
V gene: TRBV27
clone size: NA
J gene: TRBJ1-2
CDR3 DNA: TGTGCCAGCAGTTGGGGAAGGACAGCCAACGGCCCCGACTATGGCTACACCTTC
CDR3 protein: CASSWGRTANGPDYGYTF

D gene: NA
V gene: TRBV7-8
clone size: NA
J gene: TRBJ2-2
CDR3 DNA: TGTGCCAGCAGCTACATAGTCGGGGAGCTGTTTTTT
CDR3 protein: CASSYIVGELFF

D gene: TRBD1
V gene: TRBV5-5
clone size: NA
J gene: TRBJ1-5
CDR3 DNA: TGTGCCAGCAGCTCCGGGACAGGGGGAAGCAATCAGCCCCAGCATTTT
CDR3 protein: CASSSGTGGSNQPQHF

D gene: TRBD1
V gene: TRBV3-1/TRBV3-2
clone size: NA
J gene: TRBJ2-5
CDR3 DNA: TGTGCCAGCAGCGGGACAGGACAAGAGACCCAGTACTTC
CDR3 protein: CASSGTGQETQYF

D gene: NA
V gene: TRBV19
clone size: NA
J gene: TRBJ2-2
CDR3 DNA: TGTGCCACCTCGCTGGGCCTAGGAGGGTTCACCGGGGAGCTGTTTTTT
CDR3 protein: CATSLGLGGFTGELFF

D gene: TRBD2
V gene: TRBV19
clone size: NA
J gene: TRBJ2-1
CDR3 DNA: TGTGCCAGTAGAAGGAAGATAGCGGGAGTCAATGAGCAGTTCTTC
CDR3 protein: CASRRKIAGVNEQFF

D gene: TRBD2
V gene: TRBV7-9
clone size: NA
J gene: TRBJ2-1
CDR3 DNA: TGTGCCAGCAGCCCCTCTGGGACTAGCGTCAATGAGCAGTTCTTC
CDR3 protein: CASSPSGTSVNEQFF